This T cell receptor beta chain stems from a study of blood T cell repertoires in COVID-19. Study in general: T cells, B-cell-depleted T cells, or PBMCs supplied cDNA or gDNA.

The junction had 2 bases not matched to a gene; V was cut back by 7 bases and J by 4 bases. This CDR3 comprises 11 residues. Germline lookup yields CDR1 SGHNT and CDR2 YYREEE (reference sequence). Authors' data handling: Quantification of nucleated cells was approximated via reference gene primer amplification. Sequenced by immunoSEQ multiplex PCR; TCRdb stores in-frame clones only, minus some. That table gives V, J and clone size, and the DNA gave D and trimming. The sample gives 210,000 or so clones, around 82% of which show up once; around 4.6% is in the top ten. What was sequenced was PBMCs or T cells enriched from blood (not recorded which). This TCR was sampled from a woman aged 45-65 years who had been exposed to COVID-19. This chain connects TRBV5-4 to TRBJ2-7; 7 bases agree with TRBD2. The CDR3 region is CASSGGYEQYF. In DNA, the CDR3 is TGTGCCAGCTCCGGGGGGTACGAGCAGTACTTC.